This T cell receptor (beta chain) was sequenced for a study of shared clonotypes between healthy human individuals. Study details: Researchers assigned three CD4 naive, three CD4 memory, two CD8 naive and one CD8 memory plate to each donor.

The germline gives CDR1 MGHRA, CDR2 YSYEKL. The CDR3 sequence is 14 residues long. J was trimmed by 5 bases and V by 2 bases; bases with no gene match: 5. Only in-frame clones appear in the TCRdb table, and some are missing; sequencing was by immunoSEQ multiplex PCR. The data show around 2.1 million clones, more than 90% seen once. General study points: Estimated richness was generally greater in naive than memory subsets.

A note on this clone: As yet, its antigen is unknown.

The receptor was derived from a man younger than 35 in good health. The sequencing sample was made of naive CD4+ T cells sorted from blood. The subset was: CD45RA+ positively selected. The chain employs TRBV4-1 and TRBJ2-5; TRBD2 matches 7 bases. The CDR3 nucleotides are TGCGCCAGCAGCCAATTAGCGGGCCGGGAGACCCAGTACTTC. It translates to CASSQLAGRETQYF.